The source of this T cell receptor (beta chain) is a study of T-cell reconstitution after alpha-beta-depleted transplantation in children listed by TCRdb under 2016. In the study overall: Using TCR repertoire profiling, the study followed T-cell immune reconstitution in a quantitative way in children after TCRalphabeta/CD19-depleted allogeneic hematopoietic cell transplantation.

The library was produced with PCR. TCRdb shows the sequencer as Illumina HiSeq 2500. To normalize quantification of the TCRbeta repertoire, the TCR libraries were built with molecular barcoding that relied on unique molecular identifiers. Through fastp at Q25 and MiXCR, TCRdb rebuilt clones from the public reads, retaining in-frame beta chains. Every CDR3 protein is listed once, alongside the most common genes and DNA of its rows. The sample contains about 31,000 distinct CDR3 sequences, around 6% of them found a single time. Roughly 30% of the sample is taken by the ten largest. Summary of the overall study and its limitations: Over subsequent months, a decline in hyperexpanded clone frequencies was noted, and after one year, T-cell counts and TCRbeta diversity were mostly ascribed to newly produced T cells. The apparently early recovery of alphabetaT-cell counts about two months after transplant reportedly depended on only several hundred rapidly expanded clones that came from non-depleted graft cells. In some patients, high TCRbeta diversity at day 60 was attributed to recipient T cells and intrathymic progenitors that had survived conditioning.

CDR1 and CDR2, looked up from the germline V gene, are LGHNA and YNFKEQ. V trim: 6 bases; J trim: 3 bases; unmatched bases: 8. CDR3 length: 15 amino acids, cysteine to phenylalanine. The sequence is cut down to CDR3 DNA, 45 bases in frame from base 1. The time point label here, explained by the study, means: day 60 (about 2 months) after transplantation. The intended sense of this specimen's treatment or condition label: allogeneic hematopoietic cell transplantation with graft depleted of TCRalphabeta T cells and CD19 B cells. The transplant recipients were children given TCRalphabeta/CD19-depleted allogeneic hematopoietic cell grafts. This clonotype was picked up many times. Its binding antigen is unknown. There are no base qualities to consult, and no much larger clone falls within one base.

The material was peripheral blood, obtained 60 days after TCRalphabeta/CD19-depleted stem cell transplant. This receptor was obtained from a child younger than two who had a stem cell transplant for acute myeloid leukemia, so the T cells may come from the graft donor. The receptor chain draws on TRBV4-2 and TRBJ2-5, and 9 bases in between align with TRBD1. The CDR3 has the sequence CASSLTGTGKETQYF. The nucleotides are TGTGCCAGCAGTCTAACAGGGACAGGGAAAGAGACCCAGTACTTC.